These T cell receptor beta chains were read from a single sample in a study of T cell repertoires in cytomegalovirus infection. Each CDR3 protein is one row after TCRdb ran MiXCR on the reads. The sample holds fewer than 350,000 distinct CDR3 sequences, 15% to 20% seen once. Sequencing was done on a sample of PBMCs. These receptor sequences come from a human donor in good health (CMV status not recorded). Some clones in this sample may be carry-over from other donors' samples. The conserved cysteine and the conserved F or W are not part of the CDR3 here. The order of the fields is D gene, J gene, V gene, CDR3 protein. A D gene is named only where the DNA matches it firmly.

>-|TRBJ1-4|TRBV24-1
ATSDTGGANEKLF
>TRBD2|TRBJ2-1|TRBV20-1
SASSGGGGVNEQF
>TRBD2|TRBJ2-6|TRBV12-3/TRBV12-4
ASSLGGGSGANVLT
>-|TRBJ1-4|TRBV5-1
ASSSDRNNEKLF
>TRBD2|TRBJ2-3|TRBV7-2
ASSPPGLAGPTDTQY
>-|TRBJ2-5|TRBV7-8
ASSLVGGVARETQY
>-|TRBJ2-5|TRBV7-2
ASSLAPIAETQY
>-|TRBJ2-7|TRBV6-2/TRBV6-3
ASSYSITSFLSYEQY
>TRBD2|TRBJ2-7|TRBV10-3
AIQTSGVDEQY
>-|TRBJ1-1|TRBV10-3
AISQFENTEAF
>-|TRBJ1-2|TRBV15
ATSRDTGGRGYT
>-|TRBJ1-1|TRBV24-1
ATSDTSGTASSYTEAF
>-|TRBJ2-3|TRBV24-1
ATSDQARTTDTQY
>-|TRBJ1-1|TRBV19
ASSISLIGTEAF
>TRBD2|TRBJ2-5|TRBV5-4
ASSLGSSGETQY
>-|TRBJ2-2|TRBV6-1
ASRQIYTGELF
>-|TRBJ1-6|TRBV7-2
ASSFAASPLH
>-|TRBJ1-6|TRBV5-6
ASSPIRDTHNSPLH
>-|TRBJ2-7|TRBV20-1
SARGDSFYEQY
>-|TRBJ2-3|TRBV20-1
SASLTSTDTQY
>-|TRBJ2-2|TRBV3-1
ASSQGPNTGELF
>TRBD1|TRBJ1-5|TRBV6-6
AVGTGGWQPQH
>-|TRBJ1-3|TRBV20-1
SATVSPLSSGNTIY
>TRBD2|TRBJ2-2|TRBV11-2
ASSSRLTSGLNTGELF
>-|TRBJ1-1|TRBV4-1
ASSQSRARGDGQAF
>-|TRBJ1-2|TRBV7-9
ASRREGKYGYT
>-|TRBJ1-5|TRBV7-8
ASSLGDRPQH
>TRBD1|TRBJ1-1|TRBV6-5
ASITRRGLNTEAF
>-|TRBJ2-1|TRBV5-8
ASSPAPGLNEQF
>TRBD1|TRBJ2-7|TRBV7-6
ASSPRTGSNEQY
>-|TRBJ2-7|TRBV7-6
ASSLYRNSYEQY
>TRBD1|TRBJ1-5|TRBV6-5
ASSYSMVAGGQPQH
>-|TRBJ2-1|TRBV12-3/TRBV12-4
ASSLPHEQF
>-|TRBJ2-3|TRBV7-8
ASSLAATAGAFTDTQY
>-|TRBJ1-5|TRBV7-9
ASSSAEYRNQPQH
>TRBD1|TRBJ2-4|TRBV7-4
ASSWTGPRAKNIQY
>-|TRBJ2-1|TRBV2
ASSVWTVNNEQF
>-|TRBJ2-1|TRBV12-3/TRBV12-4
ASSFAGALYNEQF
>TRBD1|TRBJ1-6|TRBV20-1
SARDADRGNSPLH
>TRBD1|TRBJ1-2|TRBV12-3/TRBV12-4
ASRRQGLWDGYT
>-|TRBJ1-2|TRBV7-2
ASSLRTENYGYT
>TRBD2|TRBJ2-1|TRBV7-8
ASSLLKASGGNNEQF
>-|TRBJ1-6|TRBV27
ASSPDGWGNSPLH
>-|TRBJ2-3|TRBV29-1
SVFMGADTQY
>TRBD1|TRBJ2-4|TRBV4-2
ASSQSTPTGALAKNIQY
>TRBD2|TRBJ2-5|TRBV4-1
ASSQGVAGVQETQY
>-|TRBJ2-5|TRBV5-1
ASSLGGQVDQETQY
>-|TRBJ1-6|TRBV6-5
ASSRGESLH
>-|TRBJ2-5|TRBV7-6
ASSRDQRETQY
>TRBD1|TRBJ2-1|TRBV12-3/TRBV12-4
ASTGTGNSNEQF
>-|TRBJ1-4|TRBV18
ASSPDWGPSNEKLF
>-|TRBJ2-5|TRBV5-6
ASSPGHVQETQY
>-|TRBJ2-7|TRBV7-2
ASSLTRVYEQY
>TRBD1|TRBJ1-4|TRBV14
ASSQRDSAVF
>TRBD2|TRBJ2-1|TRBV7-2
ASSHGTSGYNEQF
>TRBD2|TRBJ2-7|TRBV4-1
ASSQVYVAGISGGPFVERY
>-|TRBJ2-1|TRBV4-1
ASSQGGTEEYNEQF
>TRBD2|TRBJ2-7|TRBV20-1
SARGGGLAGGEFYEQY
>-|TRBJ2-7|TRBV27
ASSLRPMDEQY